The 32 T cell receptor beta chains below were found in one sample sequenced in a study of patients and donors after allogeneic stem cell transplantation. Via MiXCR, TCRdb re-called the RT-PCR reads, giving one row per CDR3 protein. The sample has hundreds of thousands of distinct CDR3 sequences, 16% seen once. Sequenced input: blood, either unsorted or a sorted T cell fraction (not recorded which). These TCRs come from a human donor who was either an allogeneic HSCT recipient or a stem cell or donor lymphocyte infusion donor (not recorded which). It is not recorded whose cells these are; they may come from a transplant donor.

This clonotype was seen more than once but under ten times. The V call is TRBV4-1, the J call TRBJ2-2, with 9 bases lining up with TRBD1. Germline V gives CDR1 MGHRA, CDR2 YSYEKL. The V segment lost 5 bases and the J segment 5 bases; nucleotides outside the gene matches: 9. The length of the CDR3 is 16 residues. CDR3 loop: CASSGRDRVFTGELFF. In nucleotides, the CDR3 is TGCGCCAGCAGCGGCCGGGACAGGGTATTTACCGGGGAGCTGTTTTTT.

The genes are TRBV5-1 and TRBJ2-7; D is perhaps TRBD2 (6 bases). Trimming stripped 4 bases from V and 2 bases from J, with 10 bases between. Looked up from germline, CDR1 is SGHRS and CDR2 is YFSETQ. The CDR3 sequence is 13 residues long. CDR3 sequence reads: CASSRDFAYEQYF. CDR3 in DNA: TGCGCCAGCAGCCGGGACTTCGCCTACGAGCAGTACTTC.

This chain uses TRBV15 with TRBJ2-1, with unresolved D. This CDR3 contains 14 residues. CDR1 is LNHNV, CDR2 YYDKDF, per germline (reference sequence). V shed 0 bases and J shed 5 bases, with 8 bases lying between them. The CDR3 region has the DNA TGTGCCACCAGCAGAGATCGCCAAAACAATGAGCAGTTCTTC. It translates to CATSRDRQNNEQFF.

The chain joins TRBV24-1 to TRBJ2-5, with D perhaps TRBD2 (5 bases). Trimming shortened V by 4 bases and J by 7 bases, and 12 bases separated the two germline ends. CDR3 length: 13 amino acids. Germline V CDR1 and CDR2: KGHDR, SFDVKD. CDR3 DNA: TGTGCCACCAGTGACCCCGACGGAGGGACCCAGTACTTC. Amino acids: CATSDPDGGTQYF.

The chain carries TRBV6-2 or TRBV6-3 and TRBJ2-7; 8 bases are a match to TRBD2. V was clipped by 4 bases and J by 0 bases; unmatched bases: 8. Germline V gene lookup returns CDR1 MNHEY and CDR2 SVGEGT. CDR3 size: 16 residues. CDR3 amino acids: CASSFLAGPSSYEQYF. CDR3 nucleotide sequence: TGTGCCAGCAGTTTCTTAGCGGGACCCAGCTCCTACGAGCAGTACTTC.

The V gene is TRBV5-5, the J gene TRBJ1-2; 12 bases map to TRBD1. This CDR3 is built from 15 residues. The trim removed 5 bases at V and 8 bases at J, leaving 10 bases unmatched. Germline V gene lookup returns CDR1 SGHKS and CDR2 YYEKEE (reference sequence). The CDR3 spells CASSPRDRGREGYTF. The CDR3 nucleotides are TGTGCCAGCAGTCCCCGGGACAGGGGGCGAGAGGGCTACACCTTC.

V is TRBV4-2 and J is TRBJ1-2, with 7 bases fitting TRBD1. The CDR3 is made up of 15 amino acids. J lost 7 bases, V lost 0 bases, and 8 bases had no gene match. Germline V gene sequence: CDR1 LGHNA, CDR2 YNFKEQ. Here the CDR3 DNA reads TGTGCCAGCAGCCAAGATCTGGAGGGGGCAGGTGGCTACACCTTC. Translated, it gives CASSQDLEGAGGYTF.

A few counts support this clonotype. The genes are TRBV5-4 and TRBJ2-3; 9 bases are shared with TRBD2. CDR1 is SGHNT, CDR2 YYREEE, per germline (reference sequence). The CDR3 sequence is 16 residues long. V dropped 2 bases and J dropped 2; count of bases not matched to a gene: 6. This chain's CDR3 is CASSLKASGNTDTQYF. CDR3 DNA sequence: TGTGCCAGCAGCTTAAAGGCTAGCGGGAACACAGATACGCAGTATTTT.

This clonotype was detected a few times. This sequence joins TRBV12-3 or TRBV12-4 and TRBJ1-2; maybe TRBD1 (6 bases). CDR3 length: 15 amino acids. With 2 bases removed from V and 4 bases from J, the gap between germline ends came to 14 bases. The CDR3 sequence: CASSLRGRGSYGYTF. The CDR3, as DNA: TGTGCCAGCAGTTTACGGGGCAGGGGAAGCTATGGCTACACCTTC.

The sample holds a few counts of this clonotype. The V gene is TRBV5-1, the J gene TRBJ2-5; D is unclear. This CDR3 spans 14 amino acids. Trimming stripped 0 bases from V and 5 bases from J, with 11 bases between. The germline gives CDR1 SGHRS, CDR2 YFSETQ. For the CDR3, the DNA is TGCGCCAGCAGCTTGGACCGCCCACGGGAGACCCAGTACTTC. It translates to CASSLDRPRETQYF.

In this sample, this clonotype turned up a few times. The gene calls are TRBV3-1 and TRBJ2-1, with TRBD2 matching over 9 bases. CDR1 and CDR2 from the germline V gene are LGHDT and YNNKEL (reference sequence). Trimming took 0 bases from V and 6 from J; bases not matched to a gene: 9. The CDR3 has 17 residues. The CDR3 protein is CASSQDVGAGGINEQFF. Here the CDR3 DNA reads TGTGCCAGCAGCCAAGATGTAGGAGCGGGAGGCATCAATGAGCAGTTCTTC.

This clonotype occurred a few times. This chain links TRBV29-1 with TRBJ2-3; 10 nucleotides line up with TRBD2. There are 14 residues in the CDR3. V lost 4 bases to trimming and J lost 2 bases; unmatched junction nucleotides: 3. Germline CDR1 and CDR2: SQVTM and ANQGSEA. The CDR3 coding sequence is TGCAGCGTTGGCGGACTAGCGGACACAGATACGCAGTATTTT. Amino acids: CSVGGLADTDTQYF.

The rearrangement joins TRBV6-1 to TRBJ2-5; 9 bases line up with TRBD2. This CDR3 has 16 amino acids. The V segment lost 3 bases and the J segment 0 bases; nucleotides outside the gene matches: 5. Germline-derived CDR1 and CDR2 are MNHNS and SASEGT. Here the CDR3 reads CASSERRLADQETQYF. The CDR3, as DNA: TGTGCCAGCAGTGAGAGGCGACTAGCGGACCAAGAGACCCAGTACTTC.

This clonotype was picked up a small number of times. V usage is TRBV28 and J usage is TRBJ2-1; 12 bases are shared with TRBD2. This CDR3 has 17 amino acids. Germline V gene data show CDR1 as MDHEN and CDR2 as SYDVKM. V lost 2 bases and J lost 2; bases outside the gene matches: 4. The CDR3 spells CASSLLAGGPAYNEQFF. Written as DNA, the CDR3 is TGTGCCAGCAGTTTACTAGCGGGAGGGCCTGCCTACAATGAGCAGTTCTTC.

This clonotype was counted at least ten times. V usage is TRBV6-1 and J usage is TRBJ2-1; D remains ambiguous. Germline lookup yields CDR1 MNHNS and CDR2 SASEGT. CDR3 length: 16 amino acids. The V end lost 8 bases, the J end lost 0 bases, and 17 bases lay between the germline ends. The CDR3 sequence is CASGVGVRSSYNEQFF. In DNA, the CDR3 is TGTGCCAGCGGAGTTGGGGTCCGGAGCTCCTACAATGAGCAGTTCTTC.

This clonotype was seen more than once but under ten times. In DNA, the CDR3 is TGCGCCAGCAGCCTTTATCCCGCGGACACTGAAGCTTTCTTT. Amino acid sequence: CASSLYPADTEAFF. The chain links TRBV5-1 to TRBJ1-1; D not certain. Deletions cut 4 bases from V and 3 bases from J, with 13 bases between. CDR3 length: 14 amino acids. The germline V gene encodes CDR1 SGHRS and CDR2 YFSETQ.

Only a few counts were recorded for this clonotype. The chain has TRBV7-2 and TRBJ1-5; D not certain. V was clipped by 3 bases and J by 5 bases, with 11 bases between them. The CDR3 runs to 14 residues. The germline V gene has CDR1 SGHTA and CDR2 FQGNSA. In DNA, the CDR3 is TGTGCCAGCAGCTTCGGACCCCCCCATCAGCCCCAGCATTTT. Translating it yields CASSFGPPHQPQHF.

The chain recombines TRBV20-1 with TRBJ1-1, with 7 bases lining up with TRBD1. Germline lookup yields CDR1 DFQATT and CDR2 SNEGSKA (reference sequence). CDR3 length: 14 residues. V shed 1 base, J shed 0 bases, and the junction held 2 bases outside the gene matches. The DNA of the CDR3 is TGCAGTGCTAGAGCGACAGGGCTGAACACTGAAGCTTTCTTT. Translation gives CSARATGLNTEAFF.

This clonotype was detected only a few times. The genes are TRBV27 and TRBJ2-7; D possibly corresponds to TRBD1 (10 bases). The CDR3 is 18 residues long. Germline assignment: CDR1 MNHEY and CDR2 SMNVEV (reference sequence). The ends were cut back, 4 bases at V and 2 bases at J, with 24 bases in the middle. In DNA form, the CDR3 reads TGTGCCAGCAGTTCCCGACAGGGGGCTAGCGGGGAAACCTACGAGCAGTACTTC. This translates into CASSSRQGASGETYEQYF.

Only a few counts were recorded for this clonotype. J is TRBJ2-3 and V is TRBV9; tentatively, D is TRBD2 (5 bases). The V end lost 0 bases, the J end lost 2 bases, and 10 bases lay between the germline ends. This CDR3 contains 15 residues. CDR1 is SGDLS and CDR2 is YYNGEE in the germline V gene. The DNA for the CDR3 is TGTGCCAGCAGCGTAGTGTCGGGGTCCACAGATACGCAGTATTTT. It encodes CASSVVSGSTDTQYF. Based on the CDR3 plus reference TRBV9 and TRBJ2-3, the full variable domain is DSGVTQTPKHLITATGQRVTLRCSPRSGDLSVYWYQQSLDQGLQFLIQYYNGEERAKGNILERFSAQQFPDLHSELNLSSLELGDSALYFCASSVVSGSTDTQYFGPGTRLTVL.

The chain is built from TRBV11-3 and TRBJ2-1; TRBD2 matches at 10 bases. The germline V gene encodes CDR1 SGHNT and CDR2 YENEEA. The junction had 9 bases not matched to a gene; V was cut back by 4 bases and J by 9 bases. The CDR3 consists of 15 residues. In DNA form, the CDR3 reads TGTGCCAGCAGCTCCGGACTAGCGGACCCCTCTGAGCAGTTCTTC. Its protein product is CASSSGLADPSEQFF.

This clonotype was seen a handful of times. The chain employs TRBV9 and TRBJ2-3, with D uncertain. The length of the CDR3 is 12 residues. The V and J ends lost 3 bases and 8 bases respectively, with 10 bases between them. The germline CDR1 and CDR2 sequences are SGDLS and YYNGEE. CDR3 region: CASSGSHLTQYF. Written as DNA, the CDR3 is TGTGCCAGCAGCGGGTCACACCTTACGCAGTATTTT.

The J gene is TRBJ1-4, the V gene TRBV5-1; unclear D gene. V was cut by 2 bases and J by 7 bases, with 12 bases left in between. The CDR3 covers 14 residues. CDR1 and CDR2 from the germline V gene are SGHRS and YFSETQ. CDR3 amino acids: CASSFDPASEKLFF. The CDR3 DNA sequence: TGCGCCAGCAGCTTCGATCCTGCCAGTGAAAAACTGTTTTTT.

This clonotype was detected only a few times. The chain combines TRBV29-1 with TRBJ1-3; D is unresolved. Germline CDR1 reads SQVTM; CDR2 reads ANQGSEA. The V and J ends lost 0 bases and 4 bases respectively, with 10 bases between them. The CDR3 is made up of 14 amino acids. CDR3 loop: CSVEELGKGNTIYF. CDR3 nucleotide sequence: TGCAGCGTTGAAGAGTTAGGAAAGGGAAACACCATATATTTT.

The chain combines TRBV12-3 or TRBV12-4 with TRBJ1-5; D remains ambiguous. The CDR3 is 13 residues long. Trimming pared 2 bases from V and 6 bases from J, leaving 8 bases between. The CDR3 nucleotides are TGTGCCAGCAGTTTAATGTTGGGTCAGCCCCAGCATTTT. It specifies CASSLMLGQPQHF.

The chain is built from TRBV12-5 and TRBJ1-1, with a possible D match to TRBD1 (5 bases). Between the trimmed V and J ends, which lost 1 base and 1 base, there was a span of 7 bases. Germline V lookup: CDR1 LGHNT, CDR2 FRNRAP. This CDR3 has 14 amino acids. The CDR3 protein is CASGLATGNTEAFF. The DNA for the CDR3 is TGTGCTAGTGGTTTGGCAACAGGGAACACTGAAGCTTTCTTT. The variable domain in full, completed from reference TRBV12-5 and TRBJ1-1, reads DARVTQTPRHKVTEMGQEVTMRCQPILGHNTVFWYRQTMMQGLELLAYFRNRAPLDDSGMPKDRFSAEMPDATLATLKIQPSEPRDSAVYFCASGLATGNTEAFFGQGTRLTVV.

This clonotype was counted ten times or more. This rearrangement joins TRBV5-5 to TRBJ2-1, with TRBD2 matching 9 bases. V was pared by 6 bases and J by 8 bases, with 9 bases of the junction left unmatched. From germline, CDR1 is SGHKS and CDR2 YYEKEE (reference sequence). The CDR3 runs to 14 residues. The CDR3 DNA follows: TGTGCCAGCATCCGCGGGGGGGCCGAGGATGAGCAGTTCTTC. Its protein product is CASIRGGAEDEQFF. Full variable domain (rest looked up from reference TRBV5-5 and TRBJ2-1): DAGVTQSPTHLIKTRGQQVTLRCSPISGHKSVSWYQQVLGQGPQFIFQYYEKEERGRGNFPDRFSARQFPNYSSELNVNALLLGDSALYLCASIRGGAEDEQFFGPGTRLTVL.

This clonotype occurred a few times. The genes are TRBV5-6 and TRBJ1-1; D is undetermined. Germline V CDR1 and CDR2: SGHDT, YYEEEE. The length of the CDR3 is 15 residues. The germline V and J ends were trimmed by 2 bases and 0 bases, with 11 bases remaining between them. CDR3 sequence reads: CASSFPGRLNTEAFF. The DNA of the CDR3 is TGTGCCAGCAGCTTCCCGGGAAGATTGAACACTGAAGCTTTCTTT.

Only a few counts were recorded for this clonotype. The genes are TRBV27 and TRBJ2-7; D may be TRBD1 (6 bases). Germline loops: CDR1 MNHEY, CDR2 SMNVEV (reference sequence). Trimming took 6 bases from V and 2 from J, leaving 14 bases between them. The CDR3 is 14 amino acids. The CDR3 sequence: CASSPGGTTYEQYF. Here the CDR3 DNA reads TGTGCCAGCAGCCCTGGGGGCACCACCTACGAGCAGTACTTC.

This clonotype came up a few times. This chain connects TRBV10-3 to TRBJ1-2, with D unclear. V gave up 2 bases and J gave up 4 bases, with 11 bases separating them. This CDR3 spans 14 amino acids. Germline values: CDR1 ENHRY, CDR2 SYGVKD. The CDR3 sequence is CAISERAELYGYTF. In DNA, the CDR3 is TGTGCCATCAGTGAGAGGGCGGAACTCTATGGCTACACCTTC.

The rearrangement uses TRBV20-1 and TRBJ1-5; D is perhaps TRBD1 (5 bases). In germline, CDR1 is DFQATT, CDR2 SNEGSKA (reference sequence). Trimming left V 3 bases short and J 5 bases short, with 14 bases between. The CDR3 sequence is 14 residues long. For the CDR3, the DNA is TGCAGTGCTAGGAGGGGCTTGGGGGATCAGCCCCAGCATTTT. Its translation: CSARRGLGDQPQHF.

This clonotype was counted many times. The chain carries TRBV12-3 or TRBV12-4 and TRBJ2-5; TRBD1 might be the D (5 bases). The germline V and J ends were trimmed by 2 bases and 4 bases, with 5 bases remaining between them. CDR3 length: 12 amino acids. DNA for the CDR3: TGTGCCAGCAGTTTACAGGGAGAGACCCAGTACTTC. It is translated as CASSLQGETQYF.